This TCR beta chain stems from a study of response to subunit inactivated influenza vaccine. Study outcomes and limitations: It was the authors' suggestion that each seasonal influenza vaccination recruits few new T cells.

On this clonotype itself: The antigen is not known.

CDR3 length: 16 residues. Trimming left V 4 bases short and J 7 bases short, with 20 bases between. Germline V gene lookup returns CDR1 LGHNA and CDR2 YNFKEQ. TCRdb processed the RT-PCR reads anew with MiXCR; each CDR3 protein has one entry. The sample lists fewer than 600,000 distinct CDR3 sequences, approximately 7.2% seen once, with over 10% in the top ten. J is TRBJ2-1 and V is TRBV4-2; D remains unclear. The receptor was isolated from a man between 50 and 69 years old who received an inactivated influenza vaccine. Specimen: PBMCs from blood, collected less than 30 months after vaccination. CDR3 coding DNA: TGTGCCAGCAGCCGCCTACCGACTTATACCTCAAATGAGCAGTTCTTC. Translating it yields CASSRLPTYTSNEQFF.